This T cell receptor (beta chain) derives from a study of blood T cell repertoires in COVID-19. The wider study: T cells, B-cell-depleted T cells, or PBMCs supplied cDNA or gDNA.

Everyone who took part was roughly 18 to 100 years old, and they came from fewer than 25 US areas. Clinical histories supplied by participants themselves formed the basis of cohort assignment. Trimming shortened V by 3 bases and J by 6 bases, and 14 bases separated the two germline ends. Germline V CDR1 and CDR2: SGHTA, FQGNSA. The length of the CDR3 is 15 residues. Per the study methods: Researchers report that nucleated cell counts were estimated from reference gene primer amplification. Here immunoSEQ multiplex PCR was the method, and the copy in TCRdb shows in-frame clones only, minus some. V and J calls plus clone size are reproduced from that table; the DNA served to infer D and trimming. The table has roughly 300,000 clones, approximately 90% seen once.

The specimen was PBMCs or T cells enriched from blood (not recorded which). V usage is TRBV7-2 and J usage is TRBJ2-2; D is possibly TRBD1 (6 bases). The sequence was obtained from a woman in her thirties who had recovered from COVID-19. The CDR3 region is CASSFRRGYAGELFF. CDR3 nucleotides: TGTGCCAGCAGCTTCCGCAGGGGATATGCCGGGGAGCTGTTTTTT.